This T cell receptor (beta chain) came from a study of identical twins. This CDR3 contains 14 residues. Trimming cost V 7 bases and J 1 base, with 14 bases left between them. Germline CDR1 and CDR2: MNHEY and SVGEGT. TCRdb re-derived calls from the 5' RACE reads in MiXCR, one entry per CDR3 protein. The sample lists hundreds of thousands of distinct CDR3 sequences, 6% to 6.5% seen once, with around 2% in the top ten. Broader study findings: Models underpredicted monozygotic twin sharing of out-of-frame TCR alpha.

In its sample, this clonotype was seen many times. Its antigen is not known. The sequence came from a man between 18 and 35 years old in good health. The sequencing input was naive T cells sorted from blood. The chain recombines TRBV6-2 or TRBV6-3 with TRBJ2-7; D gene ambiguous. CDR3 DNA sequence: TGTGCCAGCACCGAACCGGGCGGTTCCTACGAGCAGTACTTC. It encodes CASTEPGGSYEQYF.